These T cell receptor beta chains were read from a single sample in a study of blood T cell repertoires in COVID-19. Assay: immunoSEQ multiplex PCR; the TCRdb copy retains only in-frame clones and omits some. This table has over 60,000 clones, around 82% appearing once. Sequenced: peripheral blood. Receptors were obtained from a man at least 80 years old with active COVID-19. Each CDR3 is given with its conserved first and last residue. D genes are given only for firm matches. A clone size is listed for some rows: how often the clone was seen (once, few, many), or a class if it is expanded.

J gene	clone size	V gene	D gene	CDR3 protein	CDR3 DNA
TRBJ2-2	NA	TRBV19	TRBD1	CASTRQGNAGELFF	TGTGCCAGTACCAGACAGGGTAATGCCGGGGAGCTGTTTTTT
TRBJ1-1	NA	TRBV25-1	NA	CASSTSAGGPQAFF	NA
TRBJ1-4	NA	TRBV5-4	TRBD1	CASRVGQLLGEKLFF	TGTGCCAGCAGAGTGGGACAGCTTCTTGGAGAAAAACTGTTTTTT
TRBJ1-1	NA	TRBV27	TRBD1	CASSLKTGGGLNTEAFF	TGTGCCAGCAGTCTAAAGACAGGGGGAGGGTTGAACACTGAAGCTTTCTTT
TRBJ2-3	NA	TRBV6-2/TRBV6-3	TRBD2	CASSPGTSGLPYTQYF	TGTGCCAGCAGTCCCGGGACTAGCGGGTTACCTTATACGCAGTATTTT
TRBJ2-7	NA	TRBV5-1	NA	CASSQTGPMFEQYF	TGCGCCAGCAGCCAGACAGGTCCTATGTTCGAGCAGTACTTC
TRBJ1-2	NA	TRBV27	NA	CASSLRGNYGYTF	TGTGCCAGCAGTTTGAGAGGGAACTATGGCTACACCTTC
TRBJ1-5	NA	TRBV7-2	TRBD1	CASSLGGTGNNQPQHF	TGTGCCAGCAGCTTAGGCGGGACAGGGAACAATCAGCCCCAGCATTTT
TRBJ1-2	NA	TRBV11-2	TRBD1	CASSSGQGAAYGYTF	TGTGCCAGCAGCTCAGGCCAGGGGGCCGCCTATGGCTACACCTTC
TRBJ2-5	NA	TRBV25-1	TRBD1	CASSPGQGARETQYF	TGTGCCAGCAGCCCGGGACAGGGGGCCAGGGAGACCCAGTACTTC
TRBJ2-7	NA	TRBV6-5	TRBD2	CASSYQSSGRVEQYF	TGTGCCAGCAGTTACCAGTCTAGCGGGAGGGTCGAGCAGTACTTC
TRBJ2-1	NA	TRBV10-3	NA	CATLLTGPKRKQFF	TGTGCCACCCTCCTGACTGGTCCGAAGCGGAAGCAGTTCTTC
TRBJ2-7	once	TRBV30	TRBD2	CAWSVRGSGKNYEQYF	TGTGCCTGGAGTGTACGTGGTAGCGGGAAAAACTACGAGCAGTACTTC
TRBJ1-2	NA	TRBV10-1	NA	CASSPPTGSLWGYTF	TGCGCCAGCAGTCCCCCGACGGGTTCCCTTTGGGGCTACACCTTC
TRBJ2-3	once	TRBV18	NA	CASSLNTDTQYF	TGTGCCAGCTCACTTAACACAGATACGCAGTATTTT
TRBJ2-5	NA	TRBV7-9	NA	CASRKGQFETQYF	TGTGCCAGCAGAAAAGGACAGTTTGAGACCCAGTACTTC
TRBJ1-2	NA	TRBV6-1	NA	CASSEGPLRGGYTF	TGTGCCAGCAGTGAAGGGCCCCTCCGAGGCGGCTACACCTTC
TRBJ2-7	few	TRBV18	TRBD2	CASSPGGGPSSYEQYF	TGTGCCAGCTCACCAGGCGGGGGACCGAGCTCCTACGAGCAGTACTTC
TRBJ2-2	NA	TRBV19	TRBD2	CASSRPPGLAGGAGELFF	TGTGCCAGTAGTAGACCCCCGGGACTAGCGGGAGGGGCCGGGGAGCTGTTTTTT
TRBJ1-2	NA	TRBV9	NA	CATGSEGGYGYTF	TGTGCCACCGGCTCCGAAGGGGGCTATGGCTACACCTTC
TRBJ2-7	NA	TRBV19	TRBD1	CASSGTQGGEQYF	TGTGCCAGTAGTGGAACACAGGGGGGCGAGCAGTACTTC
TRBJ2-3	NA	TRBV4-2	NA	CASSQEASVGDTQYF	TGTGCCAGCAGCCAAGAGGCTAGTGTGGGAGATACGCAGTATTTT
TRBJ1-2	NA	TRBV5-6	NA	CASSLSNYGYTF	TGTGCCAGCAGCTTGTCGAACTATGGCTACACCTTC
TRBJ2-5	NA	TRBV7-2	TRBD2	CASSPRGAGGFISETQYF	TGTGCCAGCAGCCCTCGTGGAGCGGGAGGGTTCATATCAGAGACCCAGTACTTC
TRBJ1-3	NA	TRBV2	NA	CASRQGRRNTIYF	TGTGCCAGCAGACAGGGAAGAAGAAACACCATATATTTT
TRBJ2-2	NA	TRBV9	NA	CASSPGTNTGELFF	TGTGCCAGCAGCCCCGGGACGAACACCGGGGAGCTGTTTTTT
TRBJ1-2	NA	TRBV19	NA	CASSIGTDRGYTF	TGTGCCAGTAGTATAGGGACAGACCGTGGCTACACCTTC
TRBJ2-5	once	TRBV4-3	NA	CASSQESRGGETQYF	TGCGCCAGCAGCCAAGAGAGCAGGGGTGGGGAGACCCAGTACTTC
TRBJ2-1	NA	TRBV5-1	NA	CASSYTGDSSYNEQFF	TGCGCCAGCAGCTATACAGGCGATAGCTCCTACAATGAGCAGTTCTTC
TRBJ2-6	NA	TRBV12-3/TRBV12-4	NA	CASSPYGANVLTF	TGTGCCAGCAGTCCTTATGGGGCCAACGTCCTGACTTTC
TRBJ1-2	NA	TRBV2	TRBD1	CASRGPGQGENPLGGYTF	TGTGCCAGCAGAGGACCGGGACAGGGGGAAAACCCTTTGGGTGGCTACACCTTC
TRBJ2-5	NA	TRBV5-1	TRBD1	CASRNDRVGETQYF	TGCGCCAGCAGAAACGACAGGGTCGGTGAGACCCAGTACTTC
TRBJ2-2	NA	TRBV2	NA	CASSDFVGRAAGGELFF	TGTGCCAGCAGTGACTTTGTTGGCAGAGCGGCTGGCGGGGAGCTGTTTTTT
TRBJ2-1	NA	TRBV29-1	NA	CSVNGLIPINEQFF	TGCAGCGTCAACGGACTAATCCCTATCAATGAGCAGTTCTTC
TRBJ2-5	NA	TRBV5-1	NA	CASNGETQYF	TGCGCCAGCAACGGGGAGACCCAGTACTTC
TRBJ1-1	once	TRBV7-8	NA	CASGSPTNPYGTEAFF	TGTGCCAGCGGTTCGCCTACCAACCCATACGGCACTGAAGCTTTCTTT
TRBJ1-2	NA	TRBV5-1	TRBD1	CASTPEMTGATRKGYTF	TGCGCCAGCACCCCAGAGATGACAGGGGCCACGCGCAAGGGCTACACCTTC
TRBJ2-1	NA	TRBV4-1	NA	CASSQDLAGLYNEQFF	TGCGCCAGCAGCCAAGATTTGGCGGGACTCTACAATGAGCAGTTCTTC
TRBJ2-7	few	TRBV19	TRBD1	CASTPGQGYYEQYF	TGTGCCAGTACCCCGGGACAGGGCTACTACGAGCAGTACTTC
TRBJ2-2	NA	TRBV25-1	NA	CASSESGANTGELFF	TGTGCCAGCAGTGAATCGGGAGCGAACACCGGGGAGCTGTTTTTT
TRBJ1-5	NA	TRBV7-2	TRBD1	CASTRTGYSNQPQHF	TGTGCCAGCACCAGGACAGGATATAGCAATCAGCCCCAGCATTTT